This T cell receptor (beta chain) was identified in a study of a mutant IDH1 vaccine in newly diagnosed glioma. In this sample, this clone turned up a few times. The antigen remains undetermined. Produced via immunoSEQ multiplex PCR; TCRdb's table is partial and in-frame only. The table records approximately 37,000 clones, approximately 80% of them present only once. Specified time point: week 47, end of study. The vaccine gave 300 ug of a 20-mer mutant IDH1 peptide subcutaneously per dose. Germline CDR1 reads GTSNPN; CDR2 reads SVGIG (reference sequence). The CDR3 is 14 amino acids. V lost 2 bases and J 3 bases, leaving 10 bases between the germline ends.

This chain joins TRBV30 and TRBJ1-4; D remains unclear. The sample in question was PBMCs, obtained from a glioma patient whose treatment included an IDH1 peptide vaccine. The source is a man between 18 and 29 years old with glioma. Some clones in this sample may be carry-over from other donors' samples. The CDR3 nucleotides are TGTGCCTGGAGTTGGGGTGGACCTAATGAAAAACTGTTTTTT. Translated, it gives CAWSWGGPNEKLFF.